Listed here are 12 T cell receptor beta chains from one sample, sequenced in a study of CD8+ T cells in alopecia areata. Treatment meaning: oral pan-JAK inhibitor, 5-10 mg twice daily. It was cDNA, reverse transcribed from extracted RNA, that served as the sequencing template. Repertoires were generated with immunoSEQ multiplex PCR, while TCRdb's copy carries only in-frame clones and drops some. The sample lists about 120,000 clones; about three fifths were seen once. The material was CD8+ T cells sorted from blood, obtained at week 4, from a patient treated with tofacitinib. The receptor set was obtained from a human donor with alopecia areata.

The rearrangement uses TRBV12-5 and TRBJ1-2; tentatively, D is TRBD1 (5 bases). The CDR3 covers 15 residues. The germline V gene encodes CDR1 LGHNT and CDR2 FRNRAP. Trimming pared 2 bases from V and 1 base from J, leaving 11 bases between. Here the CDR3 reads CASGLQGGVNYGYTF. The CDR3 coding sequence is TGTGCTAGTGGTTTGCAAGGAGGGGTTAACTATGGCTACACCTTC.

V is TRBV27 and J is TRBJ2-1, with a tentative D call TRBD2 (6 bases). CDR1 and CDR2 from the germline V gene are MNHEY and SMNVEV (reference sequence). The CDR3 totals 15 residues. V shed 1 base and J shed 5 bases, with 12 bases lying between them. The CDR3 sequence: CASSLLGGSNNEQFF. The DNA for the CDR3 is TGTGCCAGCAGTTTATTAGGAGGGTCCAACAATGAGCAGTTCTTC.

The V call is TRBV27, the J call TRBJ2-5; perhaps TRBD1 as D (5 bases). V was shortened by 1 base and J by 3 bases, with 9 bases between the two germline ends. Germline CDR1 and CDR2: MNHEY and SMNVEV (reference sequence). There are 14 residues in the CDR3. The CDR3 loop reads CASSLLGREETQYF. CDR3 DNA: TGTGCCAGCAGTTTATTGGGCAGGGAAGAGACCCAGTACTTC.

The CDR3: CAWSVFRGAQETQYF. CDR3 DNA: TGTGCCTGGAGTGTATTTCGGGGGGCACAAGAGACCCAGTACTTC. The chain combines TRBV30 with TRBJ2-5, with a possible D match to TRBD2 (7 bases). The germline CDR1 and CDR2 sequences are GTSNPN and SVGIG (reference sequence). The CDR3 loop spans 15 amino acids. V was shortened by 0 bases and J by 2 bases, with 13 bases between the two germline ends.

The rearrangement links TRBV30 to TRBJ2-1, with 10 bases matching TRBD1. The V gene's germline CDR1 is GTSNPN and CDR2 SVGIG (reference sequence). V shed 8 bases and J 6 bases; nucleotides not matched to a gene: 4. The length of the CDR3 is 12 residues. CDR3: CAGWTGGNEQFF. Written as DNA, the CDR3 is TGTGCCGGGTGGACAGGGGGCAATGAGCAGTTCTTC.

The rearrangement joins TRBV2 to TRBJ2-1; tentatively, D is TRBD2 (6 bases). CDR3 size: 13 residues. Germline V CDR1 and CDR2: SNHLY, FYNNEI. Trimming shortened V by 3 bases and J by 6 bases, and 9 bases separated the two germline ends. DNA for the CDR3: TGTGCCAGCAGTGAGCGGGGTTTCAATGAGCAGTTCTTC. This sequence encodes CASSERGFNEQFF.

This chain connects TRBV30 to TRBJ2-1; D remains unclear. There are 14 residues in the CDR3. The V and J ends lost 4 bases and 5 bases respectively, with 15 bases between them. Germline V lookup: CDR1 GTSNPN, CDR2 SVGIG (reference sequence). CDR3 loop: CAWIPERVNNEQFF. DNA of the CDR3: TGTGCCTGGATTCCCGAACGAGTTAACAATGAGCAGTTCTTC. Complete variable domain (other parts from reference TRBV30 and TRBJ2-1): SQTIHQWPATLVQPVGSPLSLECTVEGTSNPNLYWYRQAAGRGLQLLFYSVGIGQISSEVPQNLSASRPQDRQFILSSKKLLLSDSGFYLCAWIPERVNNEQFFGPGTRLTVL.

V gene TRBV29-1 combines with J gene TRBJ2-2, with D unclear. The CDR3 is made up of 11 amino acids. Germline V gene lookup returns CDR1 SQVTM and CDR2 ANQGSEA. V gave up 1 base and J gave up 7 bases, with 4 bases separating them. The CDR3 DNA reads TGCAGCGTTGAAGGAGGCGGGGAGCTGTTTTTT. This sequence encodes CSVEGGGELFF.

This chain joins TRBV29-1 and TRBJ2-7; no clear D. With 1 base removed from V and 3 bases from J, the gap between germline ends came to 10 bases. Germline-derived CDR1 and CDR2 are SQVTM and ANQGSEA. The CDR3 is 13 residues long. The CDR3 loop reads CSVEGKGDYEQYF. In DNA form, the CDR3 reads TGCAGCGTTGAAGGGAAAGGCGACTACGAGCAGTACTTC.

The chain has TRBV4-1 and TRBJ1-2; no reliable D call. The V and J ends lost 0 bases and 8 bases respectively, with 16 bases between them. This CDR3 is built from 15 residues. Germline loops: CDR1 MGHRA, CDR2 YSYEKL. Written as DNA, the CDR3 is TGCGCCAGCAGCCAAGAGATATCCCTCGAAGGAGGCTACACCTTC. This gives the protein CASSQEISLEGGYTF.

With respect to this clone: Germline and junction disagree at one end, which may indicate a read error. V usage is TRBV7-7 and J usage is TRBJ2-5; perhaps TRBD2 as D (6 bases). The CDR3 consists of 13 residues. Germline loops: CDR1 SSHAT, CDR2 FNYEAQ (reference sequence). The DNA for the CDR3 is TGTGCTAGCAGCTTAACTAGCTTAAAGGCCCAGTACTTC. Translation: CASSLTSLKAQYF.

This chain links TRBV4-1 with TRBJ1-2; tentative D call: TRBD1 (6 bases). CDR1 MGHRA and CDR2 YSYEKL come from the germline V gene. The CDR3 sequence is 13 residues long. V was clipped by 1 base and J by 5 bases, with 8 bases between them. CDR3 sequence: CASSQGTAYGYTF. In DNA form, the CDR3 reads TGCGCCAGCAGCCAAGGGACAGCATATGGCTACACCTTC.